This TCR beta chain came from a study of blood T cell repertoires in COVID-19. This CDR3 is 14 amino acids long. In germline, CDR1 is KGHSH, CDR2 LQKENI. V was shortened by 3 bases and J by 0 bases, with 5 bases between the two germline ends. TCRdb's table, derived via immunoSEQ multiplex PCR, lists solely in-frame clones and lacks some. Of 80,000 to 90,000 clones detected, roughly 86% appear once; the ten largest clones hold around 5.2%. The chain links TRBV18 to TRBJ1-4, with D possibly matching TRBD1 (5 bases). This receptor was identified in a man in his forties with acute or convalescent COVID-19. Sequenced material: peripheral blood. CDR3 sequence reads: CASSPRATNEKLFF. In DNA form, the CDR3 reads TGTGCCAGCTCACCCAGGGCAACTAATGAAAAACTGTTTTTT.